The 22 T cell receptor beta chains reported below all come from one sample, sequenced in a study of cytomegalovirus exposure and HLA in healthy donors. This PCR relied on a set of 60 Vbeta primers and 13 Jbeta primers. Measured with immunoSEQ multiplex PCR; TCRdb has only the in-frame clones, and not every one. The sample holds some 160,000 clones, about three quarters seen once. The sequencing input was PBMCs. The origin of the receptors is a woman aged 25 to 39 in good health and CMV-seronegative.

This clone turned up a few times. The chain links TRBV29-1 to TRBJ2-5, with 8 bases fitting TRBD2. This CDR3 is 14 amino acids long. Germline V CDR1 and CDR2: SQVTM, ANQGSEA. Unmatched junction bases numbered 9, after V lost 2 bases and J lost 7 bases. The CDR3 region is CSVEWVVGGGTQYF. The CDR3, as DNA: TGCAGCGTTGAATGGGTCGTCGGGGGGGGGACCCAGTACTTC.

The chain couples TRBV29-1 to TRBJ2-7; D gene ambiguous. The length of the CDR3 is 11 residues. Trimming removed 1 base from V and 5 bases from J, with 6 bases in between. Germline V gene lookup returns CDR1 SQVTM and CDR2 ANQGSEA. The CDR3 region is CSVEVRNEQYF. The CDR3 DNA sequence: TGCAGCGTTGAAGTTCGTAACGAGCAGTACTTC.

In its sample, this clone was seen a few times. One junction end disagrees with the germline gene, perhaps due to a read error. The chain has TRBV2 and TRBJ2-7; TRBD1 might be the D (6 bases). CDR1 is SNHLY, CDR2 FYNNEI, per germline. The CDR3 extends over 11 amino acids. In DNA, the CDR3 is TGTGCCAGCAGTGAAGAGATCGGACAGAACTTC. This sequence encodes CASSEEIGQNF.

The chain joins TRBV9 to TRBJ2-1; TRBD2 matches at 15 bases. Per the germline V gene, CDR1 is SGDLS and CDR2 is YYNGEE. V trimming: 3 bases; J trimming: 0 bases; junction bases outside the gene matches: 10. This CDR3 region has 20 residues. CDR3 bases: TGTGCCAGCAGCGCTACTCCGGGACTAGCGGGGGGAAACTCCTACAATGAGCAGTTCTTC. Translation gives CASSATPGLAGGNSYNEQFF.

This chain connects TRBV18 to TRBJ1-4; maybe TRBD1 (5 bases). V lost 3 bases and J 5 bases, leaving 19 bases between the germline ends. Looked up from germline, CDR1 is KGHSH and CDR2 is LQKENI. The CDR3 has 17 amino acids. The CDR3 spells CASSPESRGKGNEKLFF. The CDR3, as DNA: TGTGCCAGCTCACCCGAGTCCCGCGGGAAGGGGAATGAAAAACTGTTTTTT.

This clone was seen a single time. The chain links TRBV28 to TRBJ2-7; D might be TRBD1 (6 bases). Trimming removed 2 bases from V and 1 base from J, with 6 bases in between. Germline loops: CDR1 MDHEN, CDR2 SYDVKM. The CDR3 length is 13 residues. This CDR3 reads CASSLGQSYEQYF. CDR3 DNA sequence: TGTGCCAGCAGTTTAGGACAGTCCTACGAGCAGTACTTC.

The genes are TRBV9 and TRBJ2-1; unclear D gene. Germline CDR1 SGDLS, CDR2 YYNGEE. This CDR3 region has 13 residues. Trimming took off 0 bases at V and 9 bases at J, with 10 bases between the two ends. DNA for the CDR3: TGTGCCAGCAGCGTAGGGCCAGGTTCTGAGCAGTTCTTC. Its protein is CASSVGPGSEQFF.

The chain employs TRBV19 and TRBJ2-2; possible D gene TRBD2, 6 bases. The germline V and J ends were trimmed by 4 bases and 5 bases, with 17 bases remaining between them. Looked up from germline, CDR1 is LNHDA and CDR2 is SQIVND (reference sequence). This CDR3 has 16 amino acids. CDR3 nucleotide sequence: TGTGCCAGTAGTACCCCGACCGGGGGTCGGACCGGGGAGCTGTTTTTT. This encodes CASSTPTGGRTGELFF.

This clone showed up just a few times. The V and J genes are TRBV18 and TRBJ1-2, with a possible D match to TRBD1 (5 bases). This CDR3 has 14 amino acids. The V end was cut by 1 base, the J end by 4 bases, with 10 bases between. Per the germline V gene, CDR1 is KGHSH and CDR2 is LQKENI. CDR3 protein: CASSPRDGGYGYTF. The CDR3 DNA sequence: TGTGCCAGCTCACCACGAGACGGGGGCTATGGCTACACCTTC.

This clone has only one observation. This sequence joins TRBV7-8 and TRBJ2-3; 7 bases line up with TRBD2. CDR1 SGHVS and CDR2 FQNEAQ come from the germline V gene. V shed 0 bases, J shed 5 bases, and the junction held 5 bases outside the gene matches. The CDR3 runs 15 residues. CDR3 DNA sequence: TGTGCCAGCAGCTTAGCCGGGACTACGCGAGATACGCAGTATTTT. It is translated as CASSLAGTTRDTQYF.

CDR3 in DNA: TGCAGCGCAAACGACAGGGCGAACTACAATGAGCAGTTCTTC. This codes for CSANDRANYNEQFF. The chain employs TRBV29-1 and TRBJ2-7, with 7 nucleotides matching TRBD1. Judging by the DNA end, TRBJ2-1 fits better; the J call may be wrong. This CDR3 is built from 14 residues. Per the germline V gene, CDR1 is SQVTM and CDR2 is ANQGSEA.

This chain uses TRBV19 with TRBJ1-1; D remains unclear. In germline, CDR1 is LNHDA, CDR2 SQIVND (reference sequence). The CDR3 runs 14 residues. Between the trimmed V and J ends, which lost 3 bases and 6 bases, there was a span of 14 bases. The CDR3 is CASSMVGGLAEAFF. CDR3 DNA: TGTGCCAGTAGTATGGTCGGTGGTCTCGCTGAAGCTTTCTTT.

The V call is TRBV6-1, the J call TRBJ1-5; TRBD1 might be the D (5 bases). The CDR3 has 14 residues. The germline V gene encodes CDR1 MNHNS and CDR2 SASEGT. The V end lost 5 bases, the J end lost 1 base, and 9 bases lay between the germline ends. The CDR3 here is CASSRGDSNQPQHF. Written as DNA, the CDR3 is TGTGCCAGCAGTCGGGGGGACAGCAATCAGCCCCAGCATTTT.

V gene TRBV28 combines with J gene TRBJ2-4; 7 bases are a match to TRBD1. This CDR3 has 12 residues. CDR1 is MDHEN, CDR2 SYDVKM, per germline. Trimming cost V 8 bases and J 3 bases; bases outside gene matches: 1. CDR3 loop: CASRDSKNIQYF. In nucleotides, the CDR3 is TGTGCCAGCCGGGACAGCAAAAACATTCAGTACTTC. Full variable domain (rest looked up from reference TRBV28 and TRBJ2-4): DVKVTQSSRYLVKRTGEKVFLECVQDMDHENMFWYRQDPGLGLRLIYFSYDVKMKEKGDIPEGYSVSREKKERFSLILESASTNQTSMYLCASRDSKNIQYFGAGTRLSVL.

This clone occurred a few times. J is TRBJ2-7 and V is TRBV15; TRBD1 matches 8 bases. This CDR3 is 16 amino acids long. V shed 5 bases and J 2 bases; nucleotides not matched to a gene: 11. The germline V gene has CDR1 LNHNV and CDR2 YYDKDF (reference sequence). DNA of the CDR3: TGTGCCACCAGCTTAAACAGGGGGACTGGGGCCTACGAGCAGTACTTC. It translates to CATSLNRGTGAYEQYF.

The rearrangement uses TRBV7-2 and TRBJ2-1; a weak D match, TRBD2 (5 bases). This CDR3 is built from 15 residues. CDR1 is SGHTA and CDR2 is FQGNSA in the germline V gene. Deletions cut 10 bases from V and 0 bases from J, with 16 bases between. CDR3 sequence reads: CATGGGRNSYNEQFF. In nucleotides, the CDR3 is TGTGCCACCGGAGGAGGACGAAACTCCTACAATGAGCAGTTCTTC.

The chain carries TRBV5-6 and TRBJ1-1, with a tentative D call TRBD1 (5 bases). The germline V gene has CDR1 SGHDT and CDR2 YYEEEE. The CDR3 runs to 15 residues. The V end was cut by 2 bases, the J end by 0 bases, with 11 bases between. CDR3: CASSFPWGVNTEAFF. The CDR3 DNA is TGTGCCAGCAGCTTCCCCTGGGGGGTGAACACTGAAGCTTTCTTT.

The chain has TRBV5-4 and TRBJ2-2; 11 bases agree with TRBD2. There are 18 residues in the CDR3. The V segment lost 0 bases and the J segment 4 bases; nucleotides outside the gene matches: 8. The germline gives CDR1 SGHNT, CDR2 YYREEE (reference sequence). The DNA for the CDR3 is TGTGCCAGCAGCTTGGCCCTTCTAGCGGGGGGTGGCACCGGGGAGCTGTTTTTT. The encoded protein is CASSLALLAGGGTGELFF.

The chain uses TRBV10-3 and TRBJ1-1; no reliable D call. The germline V and J ends were trimmed by 1 base and 3 bases, with 6 bases remaining between them. CDR1 is ENHRY and CDR2 is SYGVKD in the germline V gene. The CDR3 loop spans 13 amino acids. Written as DNA, the CDR3 is TGTGCCATCAGTGAGTTGGTAGACACTGAAGCTTTCTTT. It translates to CAISELVDTEAFF.

The CDR3 DNA reads TGTGCCAGCAGCCTGGGGAGCGAGCAGTTCTTC. It is translated as CASSLGSEQFF. The rearrangement links TRBV5-4 to TRBJ2-1, with TRBD2 as a possible D gene (5 bases). Trimming stripped 4 bases from V and 10 bases from J, with 9 bases between. Germline-derived CDR1 and CDR2 are SGHNT and YYREEE (reference sequence). The CDR3 runs to 11 residues.

V gene TRBV6-6 combines with J gene TRBJ2-7, with 7 bases that match TRBD1. Germline loops: CDR1 MNHNY, CDR2 SVGAGI (reference sequence). The CDR3 runs 14 residues. The ends lost 4 bases at V and 3 bases at J; junction bases unmatched: 6. CDR3 sequence: CASSSPQGNYEQYF. As DNA, the CDR3 is TGTGCCAGCAGTTCTCCACAGGGGAACTACGAGCAGTACTTC.

Ten or more counts support this clone. The chain recombines TRBV19 with TRBJ1-2; TRBD1 matches 7 bases. Germline CDR1 LNHDA, CDR2 SQIVND (reference sequence). The CDR3 has 15 residues. Losses at the gene ends were 6 bases for V and 4 bases for J; bases not matched to a gene: 11. CDR3 amino acids: CASRVEATGSYGYTF. The CDR3 DNA reads TGTGCCAGTAGAGTAGAGGCGACAGGGAGCTATGGCTACACCTTC.